The present T cell receptor beta chain was sequenced within a study of T-cell reconstitution after alpha-beta-depleted transplantation in children. General study points: Where alpha-beta T cells came from about two months after transplant was reportedly several hundred expanded graft clones.

The CDR3 runs to 12 residues. Germline CDR1 GTSNPN, CDR2 SVGIG (reference sequence). V was clipped by 8 bases and J by 8 bases, with 16 bases between them. On this clonotype itself: Its antigen is not identified.

As it was prepared, the TCRbeta library received unique molecular identifiers. TCRdb redid the calling of the PCR reads with MiXCR, one entry per CDR3 protein. The sample holds hundreds of thousands of distinct CDR3 sequences, 15% to 20% seen once. The rearrangement uses TRBV30 and TRBJ2-1; D call uncertain. This clonotype was obtained from a male patient aged 2 to 9 who had a stem cell transplant for acute lymphoblastic leukemia, so the T cells may come from the graft donor. The sequences come from PBMCs, mostly from graft donor cells, collected 360 days after TCRalphabeta/CD19-depleted stem cell transplant. The CDR3 loop reads CADDGPTYEQFF. The CDR3 DNA reads TGTGCCGATGATGGACCTACCTATGAGCAGTTCTTC. Filled out from reference TRBV30 and TRBJ2-1, the complete variable domain reads SQTIHQWPATLVQPVGSPLSLECTVEGTSNPNLYWYRQAAGRGLQLLFYSVGIGQISSEVPQNLSASRPQDRQFILSSKKLLLSDSGFYLCADDGPTYEQFFGPGTRLTVL.